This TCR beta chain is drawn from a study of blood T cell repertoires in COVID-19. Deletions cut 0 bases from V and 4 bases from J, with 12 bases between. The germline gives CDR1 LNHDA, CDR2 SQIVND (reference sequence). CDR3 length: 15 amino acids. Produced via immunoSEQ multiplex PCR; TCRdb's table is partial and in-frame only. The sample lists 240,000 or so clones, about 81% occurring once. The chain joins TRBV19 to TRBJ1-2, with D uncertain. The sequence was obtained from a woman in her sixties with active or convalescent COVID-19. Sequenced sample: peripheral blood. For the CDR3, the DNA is TGTGCCAGTAGTATAGAGGGAGTTACCGGCTATGGCTACACCTTC. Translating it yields CASSIEGVTGYGYTF. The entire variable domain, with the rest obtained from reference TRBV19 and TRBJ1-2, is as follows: DGGITQSPKYLFRKEGQNVTLSCEQNLNHDAMYWYRQDPGQGLRLIYYSQIVNDFQKGDIAEGYSVSREKKESFPLTVTSAQKNPTAFYLCASSIEGVTGYGYTFGSGTRLTVV.